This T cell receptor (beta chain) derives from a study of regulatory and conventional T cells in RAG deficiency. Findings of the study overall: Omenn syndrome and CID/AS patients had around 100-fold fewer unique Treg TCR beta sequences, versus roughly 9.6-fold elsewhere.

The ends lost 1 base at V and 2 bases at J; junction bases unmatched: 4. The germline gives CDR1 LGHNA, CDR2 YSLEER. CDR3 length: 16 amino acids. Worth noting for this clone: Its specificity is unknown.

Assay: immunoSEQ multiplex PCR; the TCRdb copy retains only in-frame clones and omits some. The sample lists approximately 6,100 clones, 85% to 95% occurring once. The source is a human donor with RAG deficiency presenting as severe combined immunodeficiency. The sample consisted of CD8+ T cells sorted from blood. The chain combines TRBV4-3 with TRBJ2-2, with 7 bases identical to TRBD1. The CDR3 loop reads CASSQAGQINTGELFF. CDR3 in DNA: TGCGCCAGCAGCCAAGCGGGACAGATTAACACCGGGGAGCTGTTTTTT.